This is a list of T cell receptor beta chains from one sample in a study of blood T cells in healthy people across ages. TCRdb ran MiXCR on the 5' RACE reads and lists one entry per CDR3 protein. This table holds around 780,000 distinct CDR3 sequences, 56% found once. Sequences were obtained from blood. The source of these receptors is a middle-aged man in good health. Both conserved end residues are part of each CDR3. Fields, in order: V gene, clone size, D gene, J gene, CDR3 protein, CDR3 DNA. D genes are given only for firm matches. Some rows have no size entry. The others give once, few or many, or a class for an expanded clone.

v_gene: TRBV10-3
abundance: -
d_gene: -
j_gene: TRBJ1-4
CDR3aa: CATEQGGNEKLFF
CDR3nt: TGTGCCACCGAACAGGGTGGTAATGAAAAACTGTTTTTT

v_gene: TRBV12-3/TRBV12-4
abundance: -
d_gene: -
j_gene: TRBJ2-7
CDR3aa: CASSPPGTHMYNEQYF
CDR3nt: TGTGCCAGCAGCCCTCCCGGGACCCATATGTACAATGAGCAGTACTTC

v_gene: TRBV28
abundance: few
d_gene: -
j_gene: TRBJ2-7
CDR3aa: CASSGLQGESYEQYF
CDR3nt: TGTGCCAGCAGTGGCTTACAGGGAGAATCCTACGAGCAGTACTTC

v_gene: TRBV18
abundance: -
d_gene: TRBD1
j_gene: TRBJ2-6
CDR3aa: CASSPTGQGAIGANVLTF
CDR3nt: TGTGCCAGCTCACCGACCGGGCAGGGGGCTATTGGGGCCAACGTCCTGACTTTC

v_gene: TRBV7-2
abundance: -
d_gene: -
j_gene: TRBJ2-3
CDR3aa: CASRGTAAGRGTDTQYF
CDR3nt: TGTGCCAGCAGGGGGACCGCGGCGGGCAGGGGCACAGATACGCAGTATTTT

v_gene: TRBV9
abundance: -
d_gene: -
j_gene: TRBJ2-1
CDR3aa: CASSVHRGYEQFF
CDR3nt: TGTGCCAGCAGCGTACATCGGGGTTATGAGCAGTTCTTC

v_gene: TRBV5-1
abundance: -
d_gene: TRBD2
j_gene: TRBJ2-5
CDR3aa: CASSTDGGLRQETQYF
CDR3nt: TGCGCCAGCAGCACTGATGGGGGACTACGCCAAGAGACCCAGTACTTC

v_gene: TRBV7-8
abundance: once
d_gene: TRBD2
j_gene: TRBJ2-7
CDR3aa: CASSLGGGVEQYF
CDR3nt: TGTGCCAGCAGCTTAGGGGGGGGGGTCGAGCAGTACTTC

v_gene: TRBV4-1
abundance: -
d_gene: -
j_gene: TRBJ2-1
CDR3aa: CASSKGRLFIYNEQFF
CDR3nt: TGCGCCAGCAGCAAAGGACGGTTATTCATATACAATGAGCAGTTCTTC

v_gene: TRBV29-1
abundance: -
d_gene: -
j_gene: TRBJ2-7
CDR3aa: CSGGGTYEQYF
CDR3nt: TGCAGCGGTGGGGGGACCTACGAGCAGTACTTC

v_gene: TRBV10-3
abundance: once
d_gene: -
j_gene: TRBJ1-1
CDR3aa: CAISELILNTEAFF
CDR3nt: TGTGCCATCAGTGAGCTGATCTTGAACACTGAAGCTTTCTTT

v_gene: TRBV20-1
abundance: -
d_gene: TRBD1
j_gene: TRBJ1-2
CDR3aa: CSARTGENYGYTF
CDR3nt: TGCAGTGCCAGGACAGGGGAGAACTATGGCTACACCTTC

v_gene: TRBV5-1
abundance: -
d_gene: -
j_gene: TRBJ2-5
CDR3aa: CASSLAGFSGSQETQYF
CDR3nt: TGCGCCAGCAGCTTGGCCGGGTTCTCAGGATCTCAAGAGACCCAGTACTTC

v_gene: TRBV20-1
abundance: -
d_gene: -
j_gene: TRBJ2-7
CDR3aa: CSARGPSGDEQYF
CDR3nt: TGCAGTGCTAGAGGTCCTTCGGGCGACGAGCAGTACTTC

v_gene: TRBV15
abundance: -
d_gene: -
j_gene: TRBJ2-3
CDR3aa: CATSPRRGPVPMTDTQYF
CDR3nt: TGTGCCACCAGCCCTCGACGGGGACCCGTTCCTATGACAGATACGCAGTATTTT

v_gene: TRBV28
abundance: -
d_gene: TRBD1
j_gene: TRBJ1-1
CDR3aa: CASSQNPGQGGSTEAFF
CDR3nt: TGTGCCAGCAGTCAAAATCCGGGACAGGGGGGTAGCACTGAAGCTTTCTTT

v_gene: TRBV11-2
abundance: -
d_gene: -
j_gene: TRBJ1-1
CDR3aa: CASTLRIVWAAMNTEAFF
CDR3nt: TGTGCCAGCACCCTTAGAATAGTATGGGCAGCCATGAACACTGAAGCTTTCTTT

v_gene: TRBV12-5
abundance: many
d_gene: -
j_gene: TRBJ2-7
CDR3aa: CASGFISRIYPYEQYF
CDR3nt: TGTGCTAGTGGTTTTATAAGCCGAATATATCCCTACGAGCAGTACTTC

v_gene: TRBV29-1
abundance: -
d_gene: TRBD1
j_gene: TRBJ2-4
CDR3aa: CSVYRGKWYF
CDR3nt: TGCAGCGTGTACAGGGGGAAATGGTACTTC

v_gene: TRBV4-3
abundance: -
d_gene: TRBD2
j_gene: TRBJ2-1
CDR3aa: CASSLLSGTSGRINEQFF
CDR3nt: TGCGCCAGCAGCCTGCTTTCCGGGACTAGCGGGAGAATCAATGAGCAGTTCTTC

v_gene: TRBV10-2
abundance: few
d_gene: -
j_gene: TRBJ2-7
CDR3aa: CASTGILYEQYF
CDR3nt: TGCGCCAGTACGGGAATCCTCTACGAGCAGTACTTC

v_gene: TRBV21-1
abundance: -
d_gene: -
j_gene: TRBJ2-3
CDR3aa: CASSKVKCGTDTQYF
CDR3nt: TGTGCCAGCAGCAAAGTGAAATGCGGCACAGATACGCAGTATTTT

v_gene: TRBV28
abundance: -
d_gene: -
j_gene: TRBJ2-1
CDR3aa: CASSLDRGEQFF
CDR3nt: TGTGCCAGCAGTTTAGATAGGGGTGAGCAGTTCTTC

v_gene: TRBV9
abundance: -
d_gene: -
j_gene: TRBJ1-2
CDR3aa: CASSVEPVVGCYGYTF
CDR3nt: TGTGCCAGCAGCGTAGAGCCCGTGGTGGGGTGCTATGGCTACACCTTC

v_gene: TRBV30
abundance: -
d_gene: TRBD1
j_gene: TRBJ1-2
CDR3aa: CAWNGDRTSYGYTF
CDR3nt: TGTGCCTGGAATGGGGACAGAACTTCCTATGGCTACACCTTC

v_gene: TRBV20-1
abundance: -
d_gene: -
j_gene: TRBJ2-7
CDR3aa: CSARSGTVYEQYF
CDR3nt: TGCAGTGCTAGAAGTGGGACGGTCTACGAGCAGTACTTC

v_gene: TRBV20-1
abundance: -
d_gene: TRBD2
j_gene: TRBJ2-7
CDR3aa: CSARSMTSGGTNEQYF
CDR3nt: TGCAGTGCTAGATCTATGACTAGCGGGGGGACGAACGAGCAGTACTTC

v_gene: TRBV20-1
abundance: -
d_gene: -
j_gene: TRBJ2-1
CDR3aa: CSARATVVEVEQFF
CDR3nt: TGCAGTGCTAGAGCCACAGTTGTAGAGGTTGAGCAGTTCTTC

v_gene: TRBV15
abundance: -
d_gene: -
j_gene: TRBJ2-2
CDR3aa: CATSRDFQGTDTGELFF
CDR3nt: TGTGCCACCAGCAGAGATTTTCAGGGTACGGACACCGGGGAGCTGTTTTTT

v_gene: TRBV6-2/TRBV6-3
abundance: -
d_gene: -
j_gene: TRBJ2-1
CDR3aa: CASREFPGNEQFF
CDR3nt: TGTGCCAGCAGAGAGTTTCCAGGCAATGAGCAGTTCTTC

v_gene: TRBV5-5
abundance: -
d_gene: -
j_gene: TRBJ2-5
CDR3aa: CASTVKETQYF
CDR3nt: TGTGCCAGCACCGTAAAGGAGACCCAGTACTTC

v_gene: TRBV5-1
abundance: -
d_gene: -
j_gene: TRBJ2-1
CDR3aa: CASGTSYDTRSHNEQFF
CDR3nt: TGCGCCAGCGGGACTTCCTACGACACCCGATCACACAATGAGCAGTTCTTC

v_gene: TRBV7-2
abundance: -
d_gene: TRBD2
j_gene: TRBJ2-7
CDR3aa: CASSYSGTSGPPYEQYF
CDR3nt: TGTGCCAGCAGCTACTCCGGGACTAGCGGACCTCCCTACGAGCAGTACTTC

v_gene: TRBV11-2
abundance: few
d_gene: TRBD1
j_gene: TRBJ1-1
CDR3aa: CASSLVGTANTEAFF
CDR3nt: TGTGCCAGCAGCTTAGTAGGGACAGCAAACACTGAAGCTTTCTTT

v_gene: TRBV7-9
abundance: -
d_gene: TRBD2
j_gene: TRBJ2-1
CDR3aa: CASSYSGGSNEQFF
CDR3nt: TGTGCCAGCAGCTACAGCGGGGGCAGCAATGAGCAGTTCTTC

v_gene: TRBV12-3/TRBV12-4
abundance: few
d_gene: TRBD2
j_gene: TRBJ2-5
CDR3aa: CATTKLGLASETQYF
CDR3nt: TGTGCCACCACTAAGTTGGGACTAGCGAGCGAGACCCAGTACTTC

v_gene: TRBV5-1
abundance: few
d_gene: -
j_gene: TRBJ1-4
CDR3aa: CASSSNQQGAGEKLFF
CDR3nt: TGCGCCAGCAGCTCGAATCAACAGGGCGCGGGCGAAAAACTGTTTTTT

v_gene: TRBV28
abundance: few
d_gene: -
j_gene: TRBJ2-7
CDR3aa: CASSFRRGPGQYF
CDR3nt: TGTGCCAGCAGTTTTCGACGGGGACCCGGGCAGTACTTC

v_gene: TRBV27
abundance: -
d_gene: -
j_gene: TRBJ1-6
CDR3aa: CASSATPSYNSPLHF
CDR3nt: TGTGCCAGCAGTGCAACACCCTCCTATAATTCACCCCTCCACTTT

v_gene: TRBV4-2
abundance: few
d_gene: -
j_gene: TRBJ2-4
CDR3aa: CASSQDQAGKNIQYF
CDR3nt: TGTGCCAGCAGCCAAGATCAGGCCGGCAAAAACATTCAGTACTTC

v_gene: TRBV18
abundance: few
d_gene: -
j_gene: TRBJ2-5
CDR3aa: CASSPRRQETQYF
CDR3nt: TGTGCCAGCTCACCCAGGCGACAAGAGACCCAGTACTTC

v_gene: TRBV28
abundance: few
d_gene: TRBD2
j_gene: TRBJ2-1
CDR3aa: CASSLLAGVVDEQFF
CDR3nt: TGTGCCAGCAGCCTTCTAGCGGGGGTAGTGGATGAGCAGTTCTTC

v_gene: TRBV30
abundance: -
d_gene: -
j_gene: TRBJ2-3
CDR3aa: CAWGRARSHPSTDTQYF
CDR3nt: TGTGCCTGGGGGCGGGCGAGGTCTCACCCTAGCACAGATACGCAGTATTTT

v_gene: TRBV9
abundance: few
d_gene: -
j_gene: TRBJ1-2
CDR3aa: CASSVGAGNGYTF
CDR3nt: TGTGCCAGCAGCGTAGGGGCAGGGAATGGCTACACCTTC

v_gene: TRBV7-2
abundance: -
d_gene: -
j_gene: TRBJ2-5
CDR3aa: CASRSKPGGEETQYF
CDR3nt: TGTGCCAGCAGAAGCAAACCCGGGGGAGAAGAGACCCAGTACTTC